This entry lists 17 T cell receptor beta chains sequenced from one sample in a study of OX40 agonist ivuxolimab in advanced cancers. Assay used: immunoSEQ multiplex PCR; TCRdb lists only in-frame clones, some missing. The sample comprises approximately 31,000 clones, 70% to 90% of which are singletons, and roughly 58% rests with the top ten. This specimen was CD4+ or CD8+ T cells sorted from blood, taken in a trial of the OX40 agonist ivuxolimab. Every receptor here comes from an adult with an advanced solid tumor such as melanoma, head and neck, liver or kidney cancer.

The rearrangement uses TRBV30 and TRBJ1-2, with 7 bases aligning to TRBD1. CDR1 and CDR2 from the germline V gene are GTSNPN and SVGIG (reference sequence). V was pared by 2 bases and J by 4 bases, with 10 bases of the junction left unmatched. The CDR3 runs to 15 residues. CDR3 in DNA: TGTGCCTGGAGTATCGAGACAGGGTGGACCTATGGCTACACCTTC. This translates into CAWSIETGWTYGYTF. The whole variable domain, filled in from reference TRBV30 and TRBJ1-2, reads SQTIHQWPATLVQPVGSPLSLECTVEGTSNPNLYWYRQAAGRGLQLLFYSVGIGQISSEVPQNLSASRPQDRQFILSSKKLLLSDSGFYLCAWSIETGWTYGYTFGSGTRLTVV.

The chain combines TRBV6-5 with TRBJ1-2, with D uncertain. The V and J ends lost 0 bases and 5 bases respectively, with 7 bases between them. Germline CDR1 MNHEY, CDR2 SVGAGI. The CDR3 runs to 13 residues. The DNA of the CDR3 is TGTGCCAGCAGTTACTCCGGCAGTTATGGCTACACCTTC. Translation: CASSYSGSYGYTF.

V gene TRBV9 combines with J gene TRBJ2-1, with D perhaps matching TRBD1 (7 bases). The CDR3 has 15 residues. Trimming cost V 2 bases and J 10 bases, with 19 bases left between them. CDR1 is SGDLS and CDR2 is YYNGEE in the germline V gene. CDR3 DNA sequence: TGTGCCAGCAGCGTCCCCCGAGCAGGGGGAGGCGAGCAGTTCTTC. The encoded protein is CASSVPRAGGGEQFF.

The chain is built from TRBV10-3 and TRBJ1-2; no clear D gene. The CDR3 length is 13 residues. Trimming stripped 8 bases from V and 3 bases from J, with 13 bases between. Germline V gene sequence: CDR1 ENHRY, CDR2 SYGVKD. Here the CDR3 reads CAIGKGEDYGYTF. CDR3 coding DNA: TGTGCCATCGGTAAAGGTGAGGACTATGGCTACACCTTC.

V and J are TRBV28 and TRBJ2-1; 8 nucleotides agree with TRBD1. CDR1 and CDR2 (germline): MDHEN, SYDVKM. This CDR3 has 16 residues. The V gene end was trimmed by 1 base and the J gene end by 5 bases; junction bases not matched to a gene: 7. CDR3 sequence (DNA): TGTGCCAGCAGTTTATATGGCAGGGGGCAGGACAATGAGCAGTTCTTC. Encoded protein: CASSLYGRGQDNEQFF.

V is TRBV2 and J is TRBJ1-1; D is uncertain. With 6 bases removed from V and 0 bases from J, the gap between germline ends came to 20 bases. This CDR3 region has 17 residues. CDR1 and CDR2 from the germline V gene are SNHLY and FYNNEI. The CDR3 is CASRDPVGREMNTEAFF. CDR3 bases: TGTGCCAGCAGAGACCCCGTGGGGAGAGAGATGAACACTGAAGCTTTCTTT.

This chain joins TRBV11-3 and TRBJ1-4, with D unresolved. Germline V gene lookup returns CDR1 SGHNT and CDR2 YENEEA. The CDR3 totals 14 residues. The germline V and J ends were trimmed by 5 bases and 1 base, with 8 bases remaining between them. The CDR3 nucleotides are TGTGCCAGCAGCCCAACCAAAACTAATGAAAAACTGTTTTTT. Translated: CASSPTKTNEKLFF.

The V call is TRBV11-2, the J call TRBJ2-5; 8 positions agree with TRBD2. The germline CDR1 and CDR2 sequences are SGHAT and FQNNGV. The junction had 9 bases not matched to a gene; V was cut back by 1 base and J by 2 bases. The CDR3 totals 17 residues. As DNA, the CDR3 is TGTGCCAGCAGCTTAGTGAGGGCGGGGGGCGTGCAAGAGACCCAGTACTTC. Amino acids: CASSLVRAGGVQETQYF.

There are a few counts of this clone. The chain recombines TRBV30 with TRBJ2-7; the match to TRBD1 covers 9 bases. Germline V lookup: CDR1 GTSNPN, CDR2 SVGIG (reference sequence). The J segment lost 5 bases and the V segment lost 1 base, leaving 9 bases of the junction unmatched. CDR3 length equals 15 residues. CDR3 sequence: CAWSGTGGLVDEQYF. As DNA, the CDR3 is TGTGCCTGGAGTGGAACAGGGGGCCTAGTGGACGAGCAGTACTTC.

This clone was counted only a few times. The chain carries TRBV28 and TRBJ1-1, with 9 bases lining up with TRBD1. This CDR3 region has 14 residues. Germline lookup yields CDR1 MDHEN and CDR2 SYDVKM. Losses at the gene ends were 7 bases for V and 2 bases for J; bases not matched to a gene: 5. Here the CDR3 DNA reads TGTGCCAGCAAGATGGACAGGGGTAACACTGAAGCTTTCTTT. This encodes CASKMDRGNTEAFF.

In DNA, the CDR3 is TGTGCCAGCAGCCAATGGTCAGGGAACACTGAAGCTTTCTTT. Translating it yields CASSQWSGNTEAFF. The V and J genes are TRBV6-5 and TRBJ1-1; D is undetermined. The germline V and J ends were trimmed by 6 bases and 1 base, with 12 bases remaining between them. The CDR3 is 14 amino acids. Germline loops: CDR1 MNHEY, CDR2 SVGAGI.

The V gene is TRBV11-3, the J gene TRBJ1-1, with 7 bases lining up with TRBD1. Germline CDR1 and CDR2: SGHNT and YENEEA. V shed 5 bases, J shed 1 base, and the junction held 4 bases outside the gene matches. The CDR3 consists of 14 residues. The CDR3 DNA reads TGTGCCAGCAGCCCCGGGACAGCGAACACTGAAGCTTTCTTT. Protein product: CASSPGTANTEAFF. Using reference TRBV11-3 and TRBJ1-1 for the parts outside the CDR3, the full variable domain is EAGVVQSPRYKIIEKKQPVAFWCNPISGHNTLYWYLQNLGQGPELLIRYENEEAVDDSQLPKDRFSAERLKGVDSTLKIQPAELGDSAVYLCASSPGTANTEAFFGQGTRLTVV.

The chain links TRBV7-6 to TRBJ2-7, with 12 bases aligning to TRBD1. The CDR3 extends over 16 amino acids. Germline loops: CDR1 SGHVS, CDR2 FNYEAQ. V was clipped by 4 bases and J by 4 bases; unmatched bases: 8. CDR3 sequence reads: CASSSGQGALGYEQYF. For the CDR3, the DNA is TGTGCCAGCAGCTCGGGACAGGGGGCGCTCGGTTACGAGCAGTACTTC.

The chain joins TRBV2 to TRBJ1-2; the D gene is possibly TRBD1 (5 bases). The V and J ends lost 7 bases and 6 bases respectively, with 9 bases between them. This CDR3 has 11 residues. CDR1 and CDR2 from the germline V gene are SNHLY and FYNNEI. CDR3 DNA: TGTGCCAGCATGGGGGAGAATGGCTACACCTTC. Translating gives CASMGENGYTF.

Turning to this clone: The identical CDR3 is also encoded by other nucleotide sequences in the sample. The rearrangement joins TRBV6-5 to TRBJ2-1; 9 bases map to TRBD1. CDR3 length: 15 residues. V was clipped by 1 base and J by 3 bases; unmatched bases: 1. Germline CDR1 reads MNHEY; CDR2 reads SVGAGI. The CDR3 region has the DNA TGTGCCAGCAGTTACTTGGGACAGGGCTACAATGAGCAGTTCTTC. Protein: CASSYLGQGYNEQFF.

In DNA, the CDR3 is TGTGCCAGCAGTGAAGGCAGGGGAGCTGGAAACACCATATATTTT. Its protein product is CASSEGRGAGNTIYF. The rearrangement joins TRBV2 to TRBJ1-3; D is perhaps TRBD1 (6 bases). V was shortened by 1 base and J by 2 bases, with 9 bases between the two germline ends. The CDR3 is made up of 15 amino acids. Germline CDR1 and CDR2: SNHLY and FYNNEI.

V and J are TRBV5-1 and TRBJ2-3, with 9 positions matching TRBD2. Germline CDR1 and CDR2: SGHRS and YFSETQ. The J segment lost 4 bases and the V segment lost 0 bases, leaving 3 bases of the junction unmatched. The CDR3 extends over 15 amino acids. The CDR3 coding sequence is TGCGCCAGCAGCTTGGTTAGCGGGGGAGCAGATACGCAGTATTTT. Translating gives CASSLVSGGADTQYF.